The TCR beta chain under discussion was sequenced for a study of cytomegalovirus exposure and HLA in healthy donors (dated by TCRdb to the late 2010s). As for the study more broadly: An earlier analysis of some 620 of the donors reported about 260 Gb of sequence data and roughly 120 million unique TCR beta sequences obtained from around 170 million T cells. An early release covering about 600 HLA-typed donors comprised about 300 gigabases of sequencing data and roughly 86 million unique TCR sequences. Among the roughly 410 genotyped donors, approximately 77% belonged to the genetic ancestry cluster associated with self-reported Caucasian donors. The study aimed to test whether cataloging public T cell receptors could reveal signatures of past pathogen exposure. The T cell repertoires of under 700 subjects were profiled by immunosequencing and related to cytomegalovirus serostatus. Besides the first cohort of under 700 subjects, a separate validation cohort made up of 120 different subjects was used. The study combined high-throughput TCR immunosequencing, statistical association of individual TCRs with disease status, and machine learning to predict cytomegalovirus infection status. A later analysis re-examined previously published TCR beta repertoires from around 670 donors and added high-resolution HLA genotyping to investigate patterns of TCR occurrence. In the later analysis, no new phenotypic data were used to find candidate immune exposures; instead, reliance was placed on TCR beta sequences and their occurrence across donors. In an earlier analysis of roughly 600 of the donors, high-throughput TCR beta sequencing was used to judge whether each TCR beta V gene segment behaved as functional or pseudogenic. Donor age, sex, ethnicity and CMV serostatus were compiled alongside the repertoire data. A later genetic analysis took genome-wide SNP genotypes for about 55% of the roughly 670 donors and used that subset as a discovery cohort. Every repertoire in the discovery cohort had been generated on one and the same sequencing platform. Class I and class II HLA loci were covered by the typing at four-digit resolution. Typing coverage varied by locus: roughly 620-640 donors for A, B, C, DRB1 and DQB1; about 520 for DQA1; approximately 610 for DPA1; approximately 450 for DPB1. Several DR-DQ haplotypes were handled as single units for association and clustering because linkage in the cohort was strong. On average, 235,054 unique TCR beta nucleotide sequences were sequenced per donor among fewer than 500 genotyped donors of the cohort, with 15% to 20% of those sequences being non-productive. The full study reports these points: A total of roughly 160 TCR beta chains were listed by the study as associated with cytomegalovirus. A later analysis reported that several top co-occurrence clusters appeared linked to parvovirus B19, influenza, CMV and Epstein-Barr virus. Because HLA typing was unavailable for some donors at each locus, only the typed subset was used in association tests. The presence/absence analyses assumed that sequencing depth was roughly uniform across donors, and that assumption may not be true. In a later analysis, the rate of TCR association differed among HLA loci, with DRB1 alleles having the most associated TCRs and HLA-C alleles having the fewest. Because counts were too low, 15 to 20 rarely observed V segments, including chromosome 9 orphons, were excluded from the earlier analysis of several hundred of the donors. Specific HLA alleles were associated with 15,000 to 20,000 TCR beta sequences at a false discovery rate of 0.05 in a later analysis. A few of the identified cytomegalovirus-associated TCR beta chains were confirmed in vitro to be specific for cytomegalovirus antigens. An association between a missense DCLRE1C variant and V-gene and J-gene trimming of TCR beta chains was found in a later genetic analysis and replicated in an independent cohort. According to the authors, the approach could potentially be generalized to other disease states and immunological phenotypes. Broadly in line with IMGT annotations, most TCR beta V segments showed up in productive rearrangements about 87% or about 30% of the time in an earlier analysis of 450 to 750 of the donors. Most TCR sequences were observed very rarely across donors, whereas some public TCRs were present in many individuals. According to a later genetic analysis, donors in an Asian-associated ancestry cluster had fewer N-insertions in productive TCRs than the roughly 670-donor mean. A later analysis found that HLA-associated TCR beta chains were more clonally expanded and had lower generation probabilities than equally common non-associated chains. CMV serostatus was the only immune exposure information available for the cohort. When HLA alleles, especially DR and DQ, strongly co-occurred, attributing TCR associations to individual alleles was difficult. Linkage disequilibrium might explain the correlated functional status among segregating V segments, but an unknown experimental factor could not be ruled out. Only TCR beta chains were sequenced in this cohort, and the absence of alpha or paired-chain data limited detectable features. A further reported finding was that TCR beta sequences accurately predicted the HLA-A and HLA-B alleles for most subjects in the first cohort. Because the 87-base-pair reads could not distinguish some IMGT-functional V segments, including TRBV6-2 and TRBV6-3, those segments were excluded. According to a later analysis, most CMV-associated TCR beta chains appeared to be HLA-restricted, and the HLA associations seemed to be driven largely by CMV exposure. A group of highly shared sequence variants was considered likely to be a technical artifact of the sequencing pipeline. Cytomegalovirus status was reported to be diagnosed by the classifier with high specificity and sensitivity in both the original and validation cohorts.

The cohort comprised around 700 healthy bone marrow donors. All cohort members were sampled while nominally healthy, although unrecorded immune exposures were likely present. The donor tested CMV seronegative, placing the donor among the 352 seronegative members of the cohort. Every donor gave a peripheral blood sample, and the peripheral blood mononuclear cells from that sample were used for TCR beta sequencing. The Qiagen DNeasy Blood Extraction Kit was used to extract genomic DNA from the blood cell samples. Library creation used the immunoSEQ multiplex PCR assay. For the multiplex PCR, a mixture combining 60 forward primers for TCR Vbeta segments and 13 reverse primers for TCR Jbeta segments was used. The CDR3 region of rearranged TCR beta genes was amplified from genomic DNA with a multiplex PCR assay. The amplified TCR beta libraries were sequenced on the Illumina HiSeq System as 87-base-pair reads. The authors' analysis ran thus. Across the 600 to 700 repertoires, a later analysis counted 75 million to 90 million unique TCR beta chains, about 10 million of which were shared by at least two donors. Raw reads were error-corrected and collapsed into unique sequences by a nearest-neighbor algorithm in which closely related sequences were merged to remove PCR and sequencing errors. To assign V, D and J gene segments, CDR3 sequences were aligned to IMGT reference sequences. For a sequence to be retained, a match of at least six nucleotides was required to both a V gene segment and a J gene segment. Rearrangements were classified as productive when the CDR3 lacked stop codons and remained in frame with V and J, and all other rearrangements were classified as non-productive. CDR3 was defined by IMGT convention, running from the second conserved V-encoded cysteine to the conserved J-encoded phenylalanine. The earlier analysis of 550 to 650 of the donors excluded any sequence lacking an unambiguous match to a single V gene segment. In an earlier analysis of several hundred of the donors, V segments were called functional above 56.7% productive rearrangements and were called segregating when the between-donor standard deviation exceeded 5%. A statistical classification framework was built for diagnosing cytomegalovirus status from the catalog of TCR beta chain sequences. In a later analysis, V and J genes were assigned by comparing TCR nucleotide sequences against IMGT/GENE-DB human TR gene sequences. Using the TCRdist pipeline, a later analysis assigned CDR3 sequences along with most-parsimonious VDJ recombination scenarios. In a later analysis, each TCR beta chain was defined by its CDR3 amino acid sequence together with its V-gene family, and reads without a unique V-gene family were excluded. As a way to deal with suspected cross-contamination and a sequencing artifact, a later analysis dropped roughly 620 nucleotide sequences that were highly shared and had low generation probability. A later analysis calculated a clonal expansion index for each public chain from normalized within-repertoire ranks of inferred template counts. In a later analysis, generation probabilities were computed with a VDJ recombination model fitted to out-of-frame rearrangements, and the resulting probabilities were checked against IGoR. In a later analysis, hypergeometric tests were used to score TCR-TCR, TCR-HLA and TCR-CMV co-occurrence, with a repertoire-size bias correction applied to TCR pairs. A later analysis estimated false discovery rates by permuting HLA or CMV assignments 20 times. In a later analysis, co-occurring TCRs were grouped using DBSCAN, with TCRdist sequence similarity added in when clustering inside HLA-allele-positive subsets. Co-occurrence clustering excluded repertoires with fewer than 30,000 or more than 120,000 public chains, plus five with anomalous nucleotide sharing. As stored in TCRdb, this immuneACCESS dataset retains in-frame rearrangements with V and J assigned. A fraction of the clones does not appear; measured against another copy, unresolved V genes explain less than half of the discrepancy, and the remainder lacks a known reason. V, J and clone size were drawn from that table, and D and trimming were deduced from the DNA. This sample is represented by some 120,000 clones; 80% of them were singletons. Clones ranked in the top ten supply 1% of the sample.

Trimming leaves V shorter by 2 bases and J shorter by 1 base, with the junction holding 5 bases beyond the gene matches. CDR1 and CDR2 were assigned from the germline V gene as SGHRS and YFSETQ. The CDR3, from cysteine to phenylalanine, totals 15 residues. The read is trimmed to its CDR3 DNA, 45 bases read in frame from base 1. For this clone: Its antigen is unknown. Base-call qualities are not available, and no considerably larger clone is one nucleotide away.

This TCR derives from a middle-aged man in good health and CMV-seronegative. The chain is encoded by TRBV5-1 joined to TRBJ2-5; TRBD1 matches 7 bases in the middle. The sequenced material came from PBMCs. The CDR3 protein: CASSFRRDSQETQYF. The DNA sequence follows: TGCGCCAGCAGCTTCCGCCGGGACAGCCAAGAGACCCAGTACTTC.